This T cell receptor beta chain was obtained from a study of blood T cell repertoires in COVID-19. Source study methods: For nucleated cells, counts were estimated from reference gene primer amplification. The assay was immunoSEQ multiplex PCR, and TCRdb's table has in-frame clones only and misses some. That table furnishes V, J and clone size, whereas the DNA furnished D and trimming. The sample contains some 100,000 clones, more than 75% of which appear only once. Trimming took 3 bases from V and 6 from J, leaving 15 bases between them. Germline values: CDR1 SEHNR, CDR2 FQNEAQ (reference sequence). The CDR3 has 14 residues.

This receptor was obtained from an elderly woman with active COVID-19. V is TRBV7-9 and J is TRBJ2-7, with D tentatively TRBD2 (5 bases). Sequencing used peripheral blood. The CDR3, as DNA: TGTGCCAGCAGCTTTCTCCCGGGGTTGGGCGAGCAGTACTTC. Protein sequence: CASSFLPGLGEQYF.